The 26 T cell receptor beta chains in this list originate from one sample, sequenced in a study of blood T cell repertoires in COVID-19. TCRdb keeps only in-frame clones here, not all; method: immunoSEQ multiplex PCR. The data hold approximately 260,000 clones, with about 81% observed a single time. The sequenced sample consisted of peripheral blood. The receptors shown here come from a woman in her sixties with active or convalescent COVID-19.

The rearrangement links TRBV2 to TRBJ2-5; tentatively, D is TRBD2 (5 bases). V was clipped by 9 bases and J by 0 bases, with 8 bases between them. Germline V gene data show CDR1 as SNHLY and CDR2 as FYNNEI. The CDR3 loop spans 12 amino acids. CDR3 region: CARSADQETQYF. For the CDR3, the DNA is TGTGCCAGGTCAGCGGACCAAGAGACCCAGTACTTC.

This clone has only one observation. The genes are TRBV9 and TRBJ2-7; D possibly corresponds to TRBD1 (6 bases). CDR1 SGDLS and CDR2 YYNGEE come from the germline V gene. This CDR3 has 13 residues. V was trimmed by 4 bases and J by 4 bases, leaving 12 bases between them. The CDR3: CASSPEGVYEQYF. The CDR3 nucleotides are TGTGCCAGCAGCCCAGAGGGGGTATACGAGCAGTACTTC.

V usage is TRBV6-4 and J usage is TRBJ1-6, with D unclear. CDR1 is MRHNA and CDR2 is SNTAGT in the germline V gene. The CDR3 contains 15 residues. V was cut by 8 bases and J by 8 bases, with 19 bases left in between. CDR3 DNA sequence: TGTGCCAGCCGTACATCCCCTGCCGGGTATTCACCCCTCCACTTT. This gives the protein CASRTSPAGYSPLHF.

The chain couples TRBV6-5 to TRBJ2-2; TRBD1 matches at 11 bases. The germline V gene has CDR1 MNHEY and CDR2 SVGAGI. The CDR3 is 16 amino acids. V shed 2 bases and J 6 bases; nucleotides not matched to a gene: 5. CDR3 region: CASSYIGQGASGELFF. The CDR3, as DNA: TGTGCCAGCAGTTACATCGGACAGGGGGCCTCCGGGGAGCTGTTTTTT.

This clone was counted between two and nine times. The chain links TRBV30 to TRBJ1-2; D is unclear. The CDR3 runs 11 residues. The V and J ends lost 2 bases and 8 bases respectively, with 9 bases between them. Per the germline V gene, CDR1 is GTSNPN and CDR2 is SVGIG (reference sequence). In DNA form, the CDR3 reads TGTGCCTGGAGTCCTCCCCTCGGCTACACCTTC. Translated: CAWSPPLGYTF.

Only one count was recorded for this clone. The chain uses TRBV18 and TRBJ1-6, with 10 bases identical to TRBD1. Germline V gene data show CDR1 as KGHSH and CDR2 as LQKENI. With 4 bases clipped from V and 5 bases from J, the junction kept 14 bases outside the gene matches. There are 19 residues in the CDR3. This CDR3 is CASSLLDRGSSPNNSPLHF. The CDR3 DNA is TGTGCCAGCTCACTTCTGGACAGGGGGAGTAGTCCCAATAATTCACCCCTCCACTTT.

This clone came up a few times. This sample also contains other DNA sequences that code for the same CDR3. The chain recombines TRBV6-5 with TRBJ1-1, with TRBD1 matching over 10 bases. The germline CDR1 and CDR2 sequences are MNHEY and SVGAGI. V dropped 6 bases and J dropped 5; count of bases not matched to a gene: 3. The CDR3 sequence is 13 residues long. The CDR3 DNA is TGTGCCAGCAGGAGGACAGGGGGAACTGAAGCTTTCTTT. Translating it yields CASRRTGGTEAFF.

The chain carries TRBV9 and TRBJ2-1; TRBD1 matches 8 bases. The V and J ends lost 3 bases and 7 bases, in that order; junction bases with no gene match: 9. The CDR3 runs 15 residues. Per germline, CDR1 SGDLS and CDR2 YYNGEE. DNA for the CDR3: TGTGCCAGCAGCGAACGGGACAGGTTGGGAAATGAGCAGTTCTTC. Translation gives CASSERDRLGNEQFF.

The chain uses TRBV11-2 and TRBJ2-3, with TRBD2 matching over 8 bases. This CDR3 spans 13 amino acids. Germline-derived CDR1 and CDR2 are SGHAT and FQNNGV. The trim removed 6 bases at V and 5 bases at J, leaving 4 bases unmatched. In DNA form, the CDR3 reads TGTGCCAGCAGTGTTAGCGGGGAAGATACGCAGTATTTT. This encodes CASSVSGEDTQYF.

This clone has more than one count but fewer than ten. This sequence joins TRBV2 and TRBJ1-5, with a tentative D call TRBD1 (6 bases). CDR1 SNHLY and CDR2 FYNNEI come from the germline V gene. The CDR3 runs 15 residues. Trimming stripped 5 bases from V and 2 bases from J, with 13 bases between. DNA for the CDR3: TGTGCCAGCAGTCCAGGGGCTTTGGGCAATCAGCCCCAGCATTTT. As protein: CASSPGALGNQPQHF. The full variable domain, in which reference TRBV2 and TRBJ1-5 provide the parts outside the CDR3, is EPEVTQTPSHQVTQMGQEVILRCVPISNHLYFYWYRQILGQKVEFLVSFYNNEISEKSEIFDDQFSVERPDGSNFTLKIRSTKLEDSAMYFCASSPGALGNQPQHFGDGTRLSIL.

The chain couples TRBV30 to TRBJ1-1; TRBD1 agrees at 9 bases. The CDR3 has 13 amino acids. CDR1 is GTSNPN, CDR2 SVGIG, per germline (reference sequence). CDR3 sequence reads: CAQDRGKNTEAFF. CDR3 DNA sequence: TGTGCACAGGACAGGGGTAAGAACACTGAAGCTTTCTTT.

Only a few counts were recorded for this clone. The chain uses TRBV7-9 and TRBJ2-3; 10 nucleotides agree with TRBD1. The CDR3 length is 16 residues. CDR1 is SEHNR, CDR2 FQNEAQ, per germline (reference sequence). The J segment lost 2 bases and the V segment lost 5 bases, leaving 7 bases of the junction unmatched. CDR3 DNA: TGTGCCAGCAGCCTAGGGGACAGGGGCCCCACAGATACGCAGTATTTT. Protein product: CASSLGDRGPTDTQYF.

V gene TRBV18 combines with J gene TRBJ2-7; TRBD1 might be the D (5 bases). The length of the CDR3 is 16 residues. V lost 6 bases and J 3 bases, leaving 21 bases between the germline ends. Per germline, CDR1 KGHSH and CDR2 LQKENI. CDR3 sequence reads: CASSDTLVQAGYEQYF. The CDR3 nucleotides read TGTGCCAGCTCTGACACCTTAGTACAGGCAGGCTACGAGCAGTACTTC.

At least ten counts were recorded for this clone. The rearrangement joins TRBV6-1 to TRBJ2-7; 8 bases agree with TRBD1. The V gene end was trimmed by 4 bases and the J gene end by 3 bases; junction bases not matched to a gene: 11. The CDR3 length is 16 residues. The germline V gene has CDR1 MNHNS and CDR2 SASEGT. CDR3 nucleotides: TGTGCCAGCAGTGTCCTCCAGGGGGCGGGTGACTACGAGCAGTACTTC. This translates into CASSVLQGAGDYEQYF.

This chain uses TRBV10-3 with TRBJ2-5; 15 bases map to TRBD2. Trimming at V came to 8 bases and at J to 4 bases, leaving 8 bases not matched to a gene. This CDR3 is built from 16 residues. CDR1 is ENHRY, CDR2 SYGVKD, per germline. The CDR3 sequence is CAIGRTSGGAGETQYF. In DNA form, the CDR3 reads TGTGCCATCGGACGGACTAGCGGGGGGGCAGGAGAGACCCAGTACTTC.

Worth noting for this clone: Within the sample, other DNA sequences also encode this same CDR3. CDR3 region: CASSTLDRVGWDQPQHF. Here the CDR3 DNA reads TGTGCCAGTAGTACACTCGACAGGGTCGGGTGGGATCAGCCCCAGCATTTT. This chain joins TRBV19 and TRBJ1-5, with 7 bases that match TRBD1. V lost 4 bases, J lost 5 bases, and 14 bases stayed unmatched. In germline, CDR1 is LNHDA, CDR2 SQIVND (reference sequence). The CDR3 runs to 17 residues. Drawing the rest from reference TRBV19 and TRBJ1-5, the complete variable domain is DGGITQSPKYLFRKEGQNVTLSCEQNLNHDAMYWYRQDPGQGLRLIYYSQIVNDFQKGDIAEGYSVSREKKESFPLTVTSAQKNPTAFYLCASSTLDRVGWDQPQHFGDGTRLSIL.

The V call is TRBV6-1, the J call TRBJ2-7, with unresolved D. This CDR3 is built from 13 residues. Germline V gene data show CDR1 as MNHNS and CDR2 as SASEGT. V was trimmed by 0 bases and J by 4 bases, leaving 7 bases between them. The CDR3 DNA reads TGTGCCAGCAGTGAAGCGATAGTTTACGAGCAGTACTTC. Translating it yields CASSEAIVYEQYF.

The chain uses TRBV5-1 and TRBJ2-2, with D unclear. This CDR3 region has 16 residues. Germline-derived CDR1 and CDR2 are SGHRS and YFSETQ. Trimming shortened V by 4 bases and J by 0 bases, and 13 bases separated the two germline ends. The CDR3 DNA reads as TGCGCCAGCAGCCCAGGCTTTTTAGCGAACACCGGGGAGCTGTTTTTT. Amino acids: CASSPGFLANTGELFF.

The chain is built from TRBV5-4 and TRBJ2-7; 7 bases line up with TRBD1. The CDR3 contains 16 residues. With 4 bases clipped from V and 6 bases from J, the junction kept 16 bases outside the gene matches. Germline CDR1 and CDR2: SGHNT and YYREEE (reference sequence). CDR3: CASSLYSTGAGGEQYF. Written as DNA, the CDR3 is TGTGCCAGCAGCCTGTACTCTACAGGGGCTGGGGGCGAGCAGTACTTC.

CDR3 protein: CASSMGQLPNYVEQYF. The CDR3 DNA reads TGTGCCAGTAGTATGGGGCAGCTACCCAATTACGTTGAGCAGTACTTC. This rearrangement joins TRBV19 to TRBJ2-7; D is perhaps TRBD1 (5 bases). This CDR3 comprises 16 residues. V shed 3 bases and J shed 7 bases, with 22 bases lying between them. Germline V gene sequence: CDR1 LNHDA, CDR2 SQIVND (reference sequence).

CDR3 bases: TGTGCCTGGAGTCGTTCTTCGGGGATTCAGCCCCAGCATTTT. Translating gives CAWSRSSGIQPQHF. This chain uses TRBV30 with TRBJ1-5, with D unresolved. The germline V gene has CDR1 GTSNPN and CDR2 SVGIG (reference sequence). V lost 2 bases to trimming and J lost 6 bases, with 14 bases between them. The CDR3 is made up of 14 amino acids.

V and J are TRBV5-1 and TRBJ1-2; TRBD1 is a possible D gene (5 bases). CDR3 length: 14 residues. Trimming removed 2 bases from V and 8 bases from J, with 16 bases in between. From germline, CDR1 is SGHRS and CDR2 YFSETQ. CDR3 residues: CASSFGQEGTGYTF. For the CDR3, the DNA is TGCGCCAGCAGCTTTGGGCAGGAGGGGACCGGCTACACCTTC.

V is TRBV5-8 and J is TRBJ1-6; tentative D call: TRBD1 (5 bases). Trimming removed 0 bases at V and 5 bases at J, with 12 bases between. Germline V gene sequence: CDR1 SGHTS, CDR2 YDEGEE. The CDR3 is made up of 16 amino acids. The CDR3: CASSLGPGRNNSPLHF. The CDR3 region has the DNA TGTGCCAGCAGCTTGGGGCCAGGGCGGAATAATTCACCCCTCCACTTT.

This clone was counted once. This chain joins TRBV5-5 and TRBJ2-7; TRBD1 might be the D (5 bases). CDR1 is SGHKS and CDR2 is YYEKEE in the germline V gene (reference sequence). The CDR3 has 13 residues. Trimming stripped 4 bases from V and 4 bases from J, with 12 bases between. CDR3 in amino acids: CASSLTGAYEQYF. CDR3 DNA sequence: TGTGCCAGCAGCCTTACAGGAGCTTACGAGCAGTACTTC.

This sequence joins TRBV15 and TRBJ1-2, with D tentatively TRBD1 (6 bases). Germline V gives CDR1 LNHNV, CDR2 YYDKDF (reference sequence). This CDR3 is 16 amino acids long. V lost 3 bases to trimming and J lost 0 bases, with 14 bases between them. CDR3 in amino acids: CATSSWTASANYGYTF. The CDR3 DNA is TGTGCCACCAGCAGTTGGACAGCTTCTGCTAACTATGGCTACACCTTC.

The chain joins TRBV30 to TRBJ1-2; 9 bases line up with TRBD1. V shed 0 bases, J shed 8 bases, and the junction held 10 bases outside the gene matches. The CDR3 is made up of 15 amino acids. Germline assignment: CDR1 GTSNPN and CDR2 SVGIG (reference sequence). The CDR3 region is CAWSVGVGQGFGYTF. The CDR3 bases are TGTGCCTGGAGTGTAGGTGTGGGACAGGGATTCGGCTACACCTTC. Together with reference TRBV30 and TRBJ1-2, the CDR3 gives the full variable domain: SQTIHQWPATLVQPVGSPLSLECTVEGTSNPNLYWYRQAAGRGLQLLFYSVGIGQISSEVPQNLSASRPQDRQFILSSKKLLLSDSGFYLCAWSVGVGQGFGYTFGSGTRLTVV.